This T cell receptor beta chain was sequenced for a study of CD8+CD57+ T cells in acquired aplastic anemia. Study-level information: Each DNA sample taken from sorted CD4+ and CD8+ cells came to about 3 ug on average.

Per germline, CDR1 SGHTA and CDR2 FQGNSA. The V end lost 0 bases, the J end lost 5 bases, and 5 bases lay between the germline ends. The CDR3 sequence is 12 residues long. This clonotype was found many times. Its antigen is not identified. Study-wide results and caveats: Patients and controls shared twenty-nine CD8+ CDR3 sequences. Any difference that existed in CD8+ Simpson's diversity between patients and controls was not significant.

The study profiled TCR beta VDJ and CDR3 using genomic DNA as template. TCRdb itself ran the reads through MiXCR, one entry per CDR3 protein. The profile shows 200,000 or so distinct CDR3 sequences, under 70% of them singletons. The sample consisted of sorted CD4+, CD8+, or CD8+CD57+ T cells (not recorded which) from PBMCs. The chain carries TRBV7-2 and TRBJ2-7; D gene unclear. This TCR was recovered from a human donor with severe aplastic anemia or a healthy control (not recorded which). The CDR3 coding sequence is TGTGCCAGCAGCTTAGCTGAGGACGAGCAGTACTTC. It codes for CASSLAEDEQYF.